This T cell receptor beta chain was sequenced during a study of T cell changes during pregnancy in multiple sclerosis. This CDR3 has 18 residues. The germline gives CDR1 SGHTA, CDR2 FQGNSA. The V gene end was trimmed by 1 base and the J gene end by 3 bases; junction bases not matched to a gene: 9. Profiling relied on immunoSEQ multiplex PCR, and the TCRdb table lists in-frame clones only, not all of them. This table has tens of thousands of clones, 90% appearing once. The material was CD4+ T cells from peripheral blood mononuclear cells, obtained in the second trimester of pregnancy. This chain joins TRBV7-2 and TRBJ2-2; TRBD2 aligns across 9 bases. The clonotype was recovered from a female donor with multiple sclerosis, enrolled in a pregnancy study. The CDR3 nucleotides are TGTGCCAGCAGCTTAGAAGGCGGGAGGGCGGGGTACACCGGGGAGCTGTTTTTT. Protein: CASSLEGGRAGYTGELFF.